This T cell receptor (beta chain) was retrieved from a study of long-term antiretroviral therapy in people with HIV. Study background: Of all samples, the earliest predate the 2015 immediate-ART recommendation by about a decade.

Study-wide results and caveats: Clones that had undergone expansion before ART prevailed in the repertoire throughout all time points. Increased diversity was seen after ART, yet it remained lower than in transplant donor controls.

This clone was seen once. Its antigen is currently unknown. This was the immunoSEQ v3.0 assay at survey level. TCRdb keeps only in-frame clones here, not all; method: immunoSEQ multiplex PCR. The sample contains almost 25,000 clones, 70% to 85% of which appear only once. CDR1 is SGHNT and CDR2 is YENEEA in the germline V gene. The CDR3 is made up of 13 amino acids. Trimming cost V 5 bases and J 6 bases, with 13 bases left between them. The TCR originated in a man aged 45 to 65 with HIV. The V call is TRBV11-3, the J call TRBJ1-1, with TRBD1 as a possible D gene (5 bases). Specimen: unsorted PBMCs, collected 3 years after starting antiretroviral therapy. The CDR3 is CASSHGGGSEAFF. The CDR3 DNA reads TGTGCCAGCAGCCACGGGGGGGGATCTGAAGCTTTCTTT.